One sample yielded the 21 T cell receptor beta chains listed below, sequenced in a study of Graves' ophthalmopathy and Graves' hyperthyroidism. RNA transcripts yielded amplified TCR beta CDR3 regions. Second-round multiplex PCR followed a first-round RT-PCR using HTBI primers. Using its own MiXCR run on the multiplex PCR reads, TCRdb lists one record per CDR3 protein. This table has under 400,000 distinct CDR3 sequences, 15% to 20% appearing once. The sequenced sample was peripheral blood. Receptors originate from an adult man with Graves' ophthalmopathy.

There are many counts of this clonotype. This chain links TRBV6-5 with TRBJ2-2, with TRBD1 as a possible D gene (6 bases). Germline V gene lookup returns CDR1 MNHEY and CDR2 SVGAGI. The ends were cut back, 1 base at V and 4 bases at J, with 10 bases in the middle. The CDR3 consists of 15 residues. The CDR3 DNA reads TGTGCCAGCAGTTACTTTGGACAGTCCACCGGGGAGCTGTTTTTT. Translated: CASSYFGQSTGELFF.

The chain is built from TRBV6-5 and TRBJ2-7; no clear D gene. Trimming left V 0 bases short and J 6 bases short, with 9 bases between. Looked up from germline, CDR1 is MNHEY and CDR2 is SVGAGI. This CDR3 spans 13 amino acids. The CDR3 loop reads CASSYSLTTEQYF. The CDR3 DNA follows: TGTGCCAGCAGTTACTCCCTAACCACCGAGCAGTACTTC.

This clonotype was observed at least ten times. The chain carries TRBV6-5 and TRBJ2-7; 11 bases are shared with TRBD1. Germline lookup yields CDR1 MNHEY and CDR2 SVGAGI. This CDR3 spans 13 amino acids. The junction had 3 bases not matched to a gene; V was cut back by 5 bases and J by 6 bases. The DNA for the CDR3 is TGTGCCAGCAGTAGGGGACAGGGGGGCGAGCAGTACTTC. Its protein is CASSRGQGGEQYF.

This clonotype was recorded at least ten times. V and J are TRBV6-5 and TRBJ1-2; D call uncertain. Germline assignment: CDR1 MNHEY and CDR2 SVGAGI. This CDR3 contains 15 residues. V lost 4 bases, J lost 4 bases, and 16 bases lay in between. CDR3 in DNA: TGTGCCAGCAGTTTGGACGCGGGTCGTGGCTATGGCTACACCTTC. This gives the protein CASSLDAGRGYGYTF.

This clonotype was counted once. V and J are TRBV5-1 and TRBJ2-2, with a weak D call TRBD2 (5 bases). Deletions cut 6 bases from V and 5 bases from J, with 8 bases between. The CDR3 is made up of 12 amino acids. Germline V gene data show CDR1 as SGHRS and CDR2 as YFSETQ. CDR3 sequence (DNA): TGCGCCAGCAATGAGGGTACCGGGGAGCTGTTTTTT. Its translation: CASNEGTGELFF.

This clonotype was counted ten times or more. The junction departs from the called germline gene at one end, perhaps through a read error. The rearrangement joins TRBV6-2 or TRBV6-3 to TRBJ2-2; possibly TRBD2 for D (5 bases). CDR1 and CDR2 from the germline V gene are MNHEY and SVGEGT. CDR3 length: 14 residues. DNA for the CDR3: TGTGCCAGCTGGACTCGACCGAACGCCGGGGAGCTGTTTTTT. Translating it yields CASWTRPNAGELFF.

This clonotype was seen repeatedly, ten times or more. This sequence joins TRBV15 and TRBJ1-2; 11 nucleotides align to TRBD1. The CDR3 extends over 15 amino acids. Germline V gene lookup returns CDR1 LNHNV and CDR2 YYDKDF (reference sequence). Trimming at V came to 0 bases and at J to 6 bases, leaving 3 bases not matched to a gene. The CDR3 DNA is TGTGCCACCAGCAGAGATAGGGACAGGGGGAATGGCTACACCTTC. It translates to CATSRDRDRGNGYTF. Looking up the rest from reference TRBV15 and TRBJ1-2 gives the full variable domain: DAMVIQNPRYQVTQFGKPVTLSCSQTLNHNVMYWYQQKSSQAPKLLFHYYDKDFNNEADTPDNFQSRRPNTSFCFLDIRSPGLGDTAMYLCATSRDRDRGNGYTFGSGTRLTVV.

The table lists this clonotype with many counts. This rearrangement joins TRBV10-3 to TRBJ2-7, with D unresolved. The CDR3 is 12 residues long. Trimming cost V 7 bases and J 6 bases, with 13 bases left between them. Germline lookup yields CDR1 ENHRY and CDR2 SYGVKD. The CDR3 reads CAIMSGSREQYF. CDR3 nucleotides: TGTGCCATCATGTCCGGGTCCCGCGAGCAGTACTTC.

This clonotype showed up many times. The chain combines TRBV19 with TRBJ2-7; TRBD2 matches 13 bases. The trim removed 7 bases at V and 3 bases at J, leaving 3 bases unmatched. This CDR3 region has 14 residues. CDR1 and CDR2 (germline): LNHDA, SQIVND (reference sequence). CDR3 in DNA: TGTGCCAGTAAACGGACTAGCGGGGGCTACGAGCAGTACTTC. Translating it yields CASKRTSGGYEQYF.

This clonotype was seen many times. V is TRBV6-5 and J is TRBJ1-2; the D gene is possibly TRBD1 (6 bases). The CDR3 is 13 amino acids. Deletions cut 0 bases from V and 8 bases from J, with 10 bases between. Germline V gene sequence: CDR1 MNHEY, CDR2 SVGAGI. CDR3 bases: TGTGCCAGCAGTTACTCGCCGACAGGCGGCTACACCTTC. This sequence encodes CASSYSPTGGYTF.

This clonotype was observed many times. CDR3 nucleotides: TGTGCCAGCAGAAAAGCGGGAGGGCTCGGTGGGGCCAACGTCCTGACTTTC. Its protein is CASRKAGGLGGANVLTF. The chain carries TRBV6-1 and TRBJ2-6; 10 bases map to TRBD2. The V gene end was trimmed by 6 bases and the J gene end by 3 bases; junction bases not matched to a gene: 8. Germline V lookup: CDR1 MNHNS, CDR2 SASEGT. There are 17 residues in the CDR3.

This clonotype appeared many times. The chain joins TRBV11-2 to TRBJ2-5; a weak D match, TRBD1 (6 bases). From germline, CDR1 is SGHAT and CDR2 FQNNGV. With 1 base removed from V and 4 bases from J, the gap between germline ends came to 13 bases. The CDR3 length is 15 residues. The CDR3 DNA follows: TGTGCCAGCAGCTTAGGTGCAGGGGACGGAGAGACCCAGTACTTC. Residues: CASSLGAGDGETQYF.

The chain combines TRBV5-1 with TRBJ1-2; TRBD1 is a possible D gene (5 bases). The germline V gene has CDR1 SGHRS and CDR2 YFSETQ. The CDR3 extends over 14 amino acids. Trimming pared 4 bases from V and 0 bases from J, leaving 10 bases between. Here the CDR3 DNA reads TGCGCCAGCAGCATAGACAGCGCTAACTATGGCTACACCTTC. Translating it yields CASSIDSANYGYTF.

This clonotype showed up many times. The chain joins TRBV28 to TRBJ2-7; 8 nucleotides match TRBD1. Germline lookup yields CDR1 MDHEN and CDR2 SYDVKM. V lost 2 bases, J lost 10 bases, and 13 bases stayed unmatched. The CDR3 totals 15 residues. The CDR3 nucleotides are TGTGCCAGCAGTTTAGCGACAGGGGCCGGCTGGGAACAGTACTTC. Its translation is CASSLATGAGWEQYF. The entire variable domain, with the rest obtained from reference TRBV28 and TRBJ2-7, is as follows: DVKVTQSSRYLVKRTGEKVFLECVQDMDHENMFWYRQDPGLGLRLIYFSYDVKMKEKGDIPEGYSVSREKKERFSLILESASTNQTSMYLCASSLATGAGWEQYFGPGTRLTVT.

The table lists this clonotype with many counts. The chain uses TRBV12-5 and TRBJ2-5, with a tentative D call TRBD1 (6 bases). CDR3 length equals 12 residues. The V end was cut by 7 bases, the J end by 5 bases, with 11 bases between. Germline CDR1 is LGHNT and CDR2 is FRNRAP. CDR3 residues: CASAGHGETQYF. Here the CDR3 DNA reads TGTGCTAGTGCGGGACACGGTGAGACCCAGTACTTC.

This clonotype was seen ten or more times. The CDR3 bases are TGCAGCGTTGAGAAGGACAACCCGGCGAGCTATGGCTACACCTTC. Its protein is CSVEKDNPASYGYTF. The genes are TRBV29-1 and TRBJ1-2, with D possibly TRBD1 on 5 matching bases. With 3 bases removed from V and 4 bases from J, the gap between germline ends came to 18 bases. CDR1 is SQVTM, CDR2 ANQGSEA, per germline. CDR3 length equals 15 residues.

The table lists this clonotype with many counts. The chain combines TRBV7-2 with TRBJ2-5; 8 bases line up with TRBD2. CDR1 is SGHTA and CDR2 is FQGNSA in the germline V gene. CDR3 length: 15 residues. V gave up 6 bases and J gave up 4 bases; unmatched junction bases: 10. The CDR3 bases are TGTGCCAGCAGTCCGGACGGGGGGGCATCAGAGACCCAGTACTTC. It translates to CASSPDGGASETQYF.

This clonotype has at least ten counts. The chain recombines TRBV12-3 or TRBV12-4 with TRBJ1-1; D call uncertain. Trimming cost V 6 bases and J 5 bases, with 13 bases left between them. The CDR3 consists of 13 residues. The CDR3 protein is CASSRLGGTEAFF. The CDR3 nucleotides read TGTGCCAGCAGCCGTTTGGGAGGGACTGAAGCTTTCTTT.

In its sample, this clonotype was seen many times. The chain employs TRBV15 and TRBJ2-5, with TRBD2 identical over 14 bases. Losses at the gene ends were 5 bases for V and 5 bases for J; bases not matched to a gene: 13. This CDR3 region has 18 residues. CDR1 and CDR2 from the germline V gene are LNHNV and YYDKDF (reference sequence). CDR3 coding DNA: TGTGCCACCAGCCGCAGACTAGCGGGAGGGCCGGCGCACGAGACCCAGTACTTC. Amino acid sequence: CATSRRLAGGPAHETQYF.

Ten or more counts support this clonotype. The chain recombines TRBV11-2 with TRBJ2-7; 9 bases fit TRBD2. The CDR3 spans 16 residues. Germline values: CDR1 SGHAT, CDR2 FQNNGV. V lost 5 bases and J lost 2; bases outside the gene matches: 10. This chain's CDR3 is CASSAEIAGVTYEQYF. CDR3 nucleotides: TGTGCCAGCAGCGCCGAAATAGCGGGGGTAACCTACGAGCAGTACTTC.

This clonotype was counted many times. The chain uses TRBV2 and TRBJ2-5, with TRBD1 matching 7 bases. Germline values: CDR1 SNHLY, CDR2 FYNNEI. The CDR3 length is 14 residues. V dropped 5 bases and J dropped 5; count of bases not matched to a gene: 8. As DNA, the CDR3 is TGTGCCAGCAGTCGACAGGGCCTTGGGGAGACCCAGTACTTC. Residues: CASSRQGLGETQYF.